The 15 T cell receptor beta chains below were found in one sample sequenced in a study of T cells in Graves' hyperthyroidism and ophthalmopathy (dated by TCRdb to between 2018 and 2021). Libraries were made using multiplex PCR. Instrument on record: Illumina HiSeq 2000. TCR beta CDR3 regions were amplified from RNA transcripts. The TCR CDR3 was subjected to a first round of RT-PCR using the HTBI primer set and the Qiagen OneStep RT-PCR kit. Through fastp at Q25 and MiXCR, TCRdb rebuilt clones from the public reads, retaining in-frame beta chains. Each entry merges the rows of one CDR3 protein and shows their most common DNA and genes. The sample table holds around 270,000 distinct CDR3 sequences, of which less than 20% were seen once. The top ten clonotypes cover approximately 35% of the sample. Sequenced input: blood. These receptors all come from a man between 45 and 60 years old with Graves' ophthalmopathy.

A few counts support this clonotype. The chain joins TRBV28 to TRBJ1-1; no reliable D call. CDR1 and CDR2 from the germline V gene are MDHEN and SYDVKM. The V and J ends lost 4 bases and 5 bases respectively, with 8 bases between them. The CDR3 extends over 12 amino acids. CDR3 DNA sequence: TGTGCCAGCAGTTCCGGTAGGACTGAAGCTTTCTTT. Its protein is CASSSGRTEAFF. Combining the CDR3 with reference TRBV28 and TRBJ1-1 gives the whole variable domain DVKVTQSSRYLVKRTGEKVFLECVQDMDHENMFWYRQDPGLGLRLIYFSYDVKMKEKGDIPEGYSVSREKKERFSLILESASTNQTSMYLCASSSGRTEAFFGQGTRLTVV.

In this sample, this clonotype turned up a few times. This sequence joins TRBV6-1 and TRBJ2-7, with D maybe TRBD1 (6 bases). The CDR3 is made up of 14 amino acids. Germline V gives CDR1 MNHNS, CDR2 SASEGT. Trimming shortened V by 7 bases and J by 5 bases, and 18 bases separated the two germline ends. CDR3 coding DNA: TGTGCCAGCACAGGCAGGGGAGCGGAGAACGAGCAGTACTTC. Translating it yields CASTGRGAENEQYF.

The table lists this clonotype with a few counts. The rearrangement uses TRBV28 and TRBJ2-5; TRBD2 matches at 8 bases. This CDR3 spans 14 amino acids. CDR1 and CDR2 (germline): MDHEN, SYDVKM. Trimming removed 7 bases from V and 1 base from J; junction bases left unmatched: 5. The CDR3: CASTRGGVQETQYF. CDR3 in DNA: TGTGCCAGCACACGGGGGGGGGTCCAAGAGACCCAGTACTTC.

On this clonotype itself: A read error may explain this, as a much larger clone is one base away. The chain combines TRBV28 with TRBJ1-1; D is unresolved. The germline V gene encodes CDR1 MDHEN and CDR2 SYDVKM. CDR3 length: 13 residues. The ends were cut back, 1 base at V and 4 bases at J, with 7 bases in the middle. CDR3 bases: TGTGCCAGCAGTTTATACAAGAGCACTGAAGCTTTCTTT. Its protein product is CASSLYKSTEAFF.

The chain carries TRBV7-8 and TRBJ2-1, with D perhaps TRBD1 or TRBD2 (6 bases each). This CDR3 spans 17 amino acids. Germline assignment: CDR1 SGHVS and CDR2 FQNEAQ. Trimming stripped 1 base from V and 0 bases from J, with 13 bases between. CDR3 sequence: CASSLGFGGLSYNEQFF. DNA of the CDR3: TGTGCCAGCAGCTTAGGATTCGGGGGCCTCTCCTACAATGAGCAGTTCTTC.

This clonotype has just a few counts. The chain couples TRBV28 to TRBJ2-5, with 8 bases fitting TRBD2. The V segment lost 5 bases and the J segment 5 bases; nucleotides outside the gene matches: 10. The CDR3 sequence is 15 residues long. Germline assignment: CDR1 MDHEN and CDR2 SYDVKM. CDR3 bases: TGTGCCAGCAGTACCCGGACTAGCCGGGGGGAGACCCAGTACTTC. Encoded protein: CASSTRTSRGETQYF.

The chain is built from TRBV6-1 and TRBJ1-1; D is unclear. There are 15 residues in the CDR3. Looked up from germline, CDR1 is MNHNS and CDR2 is SASEGT. V gave up 7 bases and J gave up 1 base, with 16 bases separating them. CDR3 bases: TGTGCCAGCACCCCCCGTGGAGGATGGAACACTGAAGCTTTCTTT. Its translation: CASTPRGGWNTEAFF.

This clonotype has more than one count but fewer than ten. CDR3 sequence reads: CASSSAGGRYYGYTF. CDR3 DNA sequence: TGTGCCAGCAGTTCGGCAGGGGGGCGGTACTATGGCTACACCTTC. The chain has TRBV28 and TRBJ1-2; 7 nucleotides agree with TRBD1. The CDR3 runs 15 residues. After removal of 4 bases from V and 3 bases from J, the junction contained 8 bases not matched to a gene. Germline V lookup: CDR1 MDHEN, CDR2 SYDVKM.

This clonotype has a count of ten or more. The V gene is TRBV3-1, the J gene TRBJ1-1; D not certain. In germline, CDR1 is LGHDT, CDR2 YNNKEL (reference sequence). The CDR3 is 14 residues long. The V and J ends lost 3 bases and 3 bases respectively, with 11 bases between them. CDR3 in amino acids: CASSHSDGDTEAFF. The DNA of the CDR3 is TGTGCCAGCAGCCATTCGGACGGAGACACTGAAGCTTTCTTT. The full variable domain, rest sourced from reference TRBV3-1 and TRBJ1-1, is DTAVSQTPKYLVTQMGNDKSIKCEQNLGHDTMYWYKQDSKKFLKIMFSYNNKELIINETVPNRFSPKSPDKAHLNLHINSLELGDSAVYFCASSHSDGDTEAFFGQGTRLTVV.

V and J are TRBV6-5 and TRBJ1-4; D is unclear. Germline assignment: CDR1 MNHEY and CDR2 SVGAGI. The CDR3 loop spans 17 amino acids. V dropped 0 bases and J dropped 0 bases, with 11 bases sitting between them. DNA of the CDR3: TGTGCCAGCAGTTACTCGAGTGACACTCCAACTAATGAAAAACTGTTTTTT. This translates into CASSYSSDTPTNEKLFF.

This clonotype was counted only a few times. The J gene is TRBJ2-7, the V gene TRBV28; D tentatively reads TRBD1 or TRBD2 (5 bases each). Germline-derived CDR1 and CDR2 are MDHEN and SYDVKM. Trimming left V 7 bases short and J 5 bases short, with 15 bases between. This CDR3 is built from 13 residues. For the CDR3, the DNA is TGTGCCAGCACCCTCCCAGGGCGGGACGAGCAGTACTTC. As protein: CASTLPGRDEQYF.

The chain couples TRBV28 to TRBJ1-2, with D tentatively TRBD1 (6 bases). The ends were cut back, 4 bases at V and 2 bases at J, with 23 bases in the middle. Germline values: CDR1 MDHEN, CDR2 SYDVKM. The CDR3 runs 18 residues. The CDR3 DNA reads TGTGCCAGCAGTTCGGTTATCCTTGTACCGGGACACAACTATGGCTACACCTTC. As protein: CASSSVILVPGHNYGYTF.

The gene calls are TRBV9 and TRBJ1-6; a weak D match, TRBD1 (5 bases). The CDR3 totals 14 residues. V dropped 4 bases and J dropped 7 bases, with 12 bases sitting between them. CDR1 is SGDLS and CDR2 is YYNGEE in the germline V gene. The CDR3 loop is CASSPGTLNSPLHF. CDR3 coding DNA: TGTGCCAGCAGCCCCGGGACGCTAAATTCACCCCTCCACTTT.

Comments on this clonotype: A much larger clone differs by one base, so this may be a read error. This chain links TRBV5-1 with TRBJ1-2, with a tentative D call TRBD1 (6 bases). The V gene's germline CDR1 is SGHRS and CDR2 YFSETQ. Trimming removed 0 bases at V and 6 bases at J, with 15 bases between. The CDR3 consists of 15 residues. The CDR3 sequence is CASSLVSSGVHGYTF. CDR3 DNA sequence: TGCGCCAGCAGCTTGGTGTCCTCAGGGGTGCATGGCTACACCTTC. Filled out from reference TRBV5-1 and TRBJ1-2, the complete variable domain reads KAGVTQTPRYLIKTRGQQVTLSCSPISGHRSVSWYQQTPGQGLQFLFEYFSETQRNKGNFPGRFSGRQFSNSRSEMNVSTLELGDSALYLCASSLVSSGVHGYTFGSGTRLTVV.

This clonotype was seen repeatedly, ten times or more. In DNA, the CDR3 is TGTGCCAGCAGTTTACAGGGGAGAAGGCAGCCCCAGCATTTT. Translated: CASSLQGRRQPQHF. The chain is built from TRBV28 and TRBJ1-5, with D perhaps TRBD1 (6 bases). The germline gives CDR1 MDHEN, CDR2 SYDVKM. V was shortened by 2 bases and J by 7 bases, with 12 bases between the two germline ends. This CDR3 has 14 amino acids.